The 28 T cell receptor beta chains listed next were all sequenced from one sample in a study of regulatory T cells in long-lasting Graves disease. Described time point: newly diagnosed GD, antithyroid drugs for less than 3 months. PBMC RNA was the source of the TCR library. To make TCR beta libraries, researchers used iRepertoire HTBI primers and Arm-PCR of CDR3 regions. One entry per CDR3 protein, called by TCRdb with MiXCR from the multiplex PCR reads. This sample yields around 500,000 distinct CDR3 sequences, of which roughly 14% are seen a single time; 10% belongs to the top ten. In addition, the sample was reused for a study of T cells in Graves' hyperthyroidism and ophthalmopathy.

Sequenced material: peripheral blood mononuclear cells (PBMCs), taken at new diagnosis, from a patient treated with antithyroid drugs. These receptors originate from a man between 25 and 39 years old with Graves disease.

At least ten counts were recorded for this clonotype. The chain uses TRBV2 and TRBJ2-3, with TRBD2 matching over 7 bases. Germline CDR1 SNHLY, CDR2 FYNNEI. After removal of 8 bases from V and 4 bases from J, the junction contained 12 bases not matched to a gene. This CDR3 region has 15 residues. The CDR3 is CASEAPGGSSDTQYF. The CDR3 region has the DNA TGTGCCAGCGAAGCCCCGGGCGGGAGCTCAGATACGCAGTATTTT.

This clonotype was seen a few times. This sequence joins TRBV19 and TRBJ1-5; D unresolved. Germline V lookup: CDR1 LNHDA, CDR2 SQIVND (reference sequence). The CDR3 spans 15 residues. V was pared by 9 bases and J by 5 bases, with 20 bases between. DNA for the CDR3: TGTGCCAGCCGGGAAGCGGGGAGAAGGGATCAGCCCCAGCATTTT. It yields the protein CASREAGRRDQPQHF.

This clonotype was seen a few times. The gene calls are TRBV19 and TRBJ2-7; D possibly corresponds to TRBD1 (5 bases). Trimming pared 8 bases from V and 1 base from J, leaving 12 bases between. Per germline, CDR1 LNHDA and CDR2 SQIVND (reference sequence). CDR3 length equals 13 residues. CDR3 DNA sequence: TGTGCCAGTGTCGGCAGGGCATCCTACGAGCAGTACTTC. Protein: CASVGRASYEQYF.

In its sample, this clonotype was seen many times. The V and J genes are TRBV30 and TRBJ2-1, with 9 bases fitting TRBD1. The V gene end was trimmed by 7 bases and the J gene end by 4 bases; junction bases not matched to a gene: 8. This CDR3 has 14 amino acids. Germline-derived CDR1 and CDR2 are GTSNPN and SVGIG (reference sequence). This CDR3 is CASPKDRGYNEQFF. CDR3 DNA: TGTGCCTCACCGAAGGACAGGGGTTACAATGAGCAGTTCTTC.

This clonotype was seen a few times. The chain uses TRBV2 and TRBJ1-1; no clear D. In germline, CDR1 is SNHLY, CDR2 FYNNEI. The length of the CDR3 is 11 residues. V was clipped by 7 bases and J by 3 bases, with 6 bases between them. The CDR3 nucleotides read TGTGCCAGCAAAGTGTACACTGAAGCTTTCTTT. Translated, it gives CASKVYTEAFF. Drawing the rest from reference TRBV2 and TRBJ1-1, the complete variable domain is EPEVTQTPSHQVTQMGQEVILRCVPISNHLYFYWYRQILGQKVEFLVSFYNNEISEKSEIFDDQFSVERPDGSNFTLKIRSTKLEDSAMYFCASKVYTEAFFGQGTRLTVV.

The V gene is TRBV5-1, the J gene TRBJ2-5; the match to TRBD2 covers 11 bases. The length of the CDR3 is 17 residues. The V gene end was trimmed by 4 bases and the J gene end by 2 bases; junction bases not matched to a gene: 10. Germline CDR1 is SGHRS and CDR2 is YFSETQ. The DNA for the CDR3 is TGCGCCAGCAGCGACGGACTAGCGGGTTCCGAACAAGAGACCCAGTACTTC. Protein product: CASSDGLAGSEQETQYF.

This clonotype has a count of ten or more. The genes are TRBV6-6 and TRBJ2-1; a weak D match, TRBD2 (5 bases). Germline CDR1 reads MNHNY; CDR2 reads SVGAGI (reference sequence). Trimming removed 0 bases from V and 15 bases from J, with 21 bases in between. The CDR3 sequence is 15 residues long. As DNA, the CDR3 is TGTGCCAGCAGTTACTCGTCGGAGTTTCGGGGTTCGCGGTTCTTC. As protein: CASSYSSEFRGSRFF.

Many counts were recorded for this clonotype. V gene TRBV11-2 combines with J gene TRBJ2-1; 7 bases match TRBD2. This CDR3 is 15 amino acids long. The germline gives CDR1 SGHAT, CDR2 FQNNGV. Trimming cost V 5 bases and J 0 bases; bases outside gene matches: 4. The CDR3 DNA reads as TGTGCCAGCAGCCGCCTAGCGGACTCCTACAATGAGCAGTTCTTC. Residues: CASSRLADSYNEQFF.

The chain uses TRBV5-5 and TRBJ2-3; a possible D gene is TRBD1 (6 bases). The CDR3 contains 13 residues. CDR1 and CDR2 (germline): SGHKS, YYEKEE (reference sequence). With 6 bases removed from V and 5 bases from J, the gap between germline ends came to 13 bases. The CDR3 here is CASKGQGLDTQYF. CDR3 sequence (DNA): TGTGCCAGCAAGGGCCAGGGGTTAGATACGCAGTATTTT. Together with reference TRBV5-5 and TRBJ2-3, the CDR3 gives the full variable domain: DAGVTQSPTHLIKTRGQQVTLRCSPISGHKSVSWYQQVLGQGPQFIFQYYEKEERGRGNFPDRFSARQFPNYSSELNVNALLLGDSALYLCASKGQGLDTQYFGPGTRLTVL.

This chain connects TRBV25-1 to TRBJ2-3; D is ambiguous. The CDR3 spans 10 residues. V was trimmed by 8 bases and J by 4 bases, leaving 4 bases between them. Germline loops: CDR1 MGHDK, CDR2 SYGVNS. The CDR3, as DNA: TGTGCCAGCCAATCAGATACGCAGTATTTT. Translating gives CASQSDTQYF.

This clonotype was seen ten or more times. This chain joins TRBV2 and TRBJ2-5, with D possibly being TRBD1 (6 bases). Trimming pared 7 bases from V and 2 bases from J, leaving 17 bases between. Germline V CDR1 and CDR2: SNHLY, FYNNEI. The CDR3 spans 15 residues. The CDR3 here is CASKKGQGLQETQYF. CDR3 nucleotides: TGTGCCAGCAAAAAAGGTCAGGGGCTACAAGAGACCCAGTACTTC.

This clonotype was recorded at least ten times. V and J are TRBV24-1 and TRBJ2-1, with D possibly matching TRBD2 (5 bases). The CDR3 is made up of 13 amino acids. Trimming shortened V by 1 base and J by 9 bases, and 9 bases separated the two germline ends. The germline CDR1 and CDR2 sequences are KGHDR and SFDVKD. The CDR3 reads CATSDLYRGEQFF. The DNA for the CDR3 is TGTGCCACCAGTGATTTATACCGGGGTGAGCAGTTCTTC.

The sample holds many counts of this clonotype. CDR3 nucleotide sequence: TGCAGTGCTAGAAAGACAGGGGGAAGGGAGACCCAGTACTTC. Amino acids: CSARKTGGRETQYF. This chain uses TRBV20-1 with TRBJ2-5; 9 nucleotides match TRBD1. Germline V gene data show CDR1 as DFQATT and CDR2 as SNEGSKA (reference sequence). The J segment lost 5 bases and the V segment lost 2 bases, leaving 6 bases of the junction unmatched. The CDR3 is 14 residues long.

This clonotype was counted ten times or more. This chain links TRBV29-1 with TRBJ2-7; D may be TRBD1 or TRBD2 (5 bases each). The ends were cut back, 0 bases at V and 7 bases at J, with 19 bases in the middle. The germline CDR1 and CDR2 sequences are SQVTM and ANQGSEA. The CDR3 totals 15 residues. The CDR3 sequence is CSVEDRPGAVSEQYF. The CDR3 region has the DNA TGCAGCGTTGAAGATCGGCCCGGGGCCGTTAGTGAGCAGTACTTC.

The rearrangement joins TRBV9 to TRBJ2-7; 10 nucleotides match TRBD2. V was pared by 0 bases and J by 0 bases, with 3 bases of the junction left unmatched. The CDR3 length is 16 residues. The germline V gene encodes CDR1 SGDLS and CDR2 YYNGEE. The CDR3 bases are TGTGCCAGCAGCGTAGGGGCTAGCGGGAGCTCCTACGAGCAGTACTTC. It specifies CASSVGASGSSYEQYF.

This clonotype was recorded a few times. V usage is TRBV25-1 and J usage is TRBJ1-4, with D hard to call. Germline V CDR1 and CDR2: MGHDK, SYGVNS. Trimming left V 4 bases short and J 5 bases short, with 23 bases between. The length of the CDR3 is 18 residues. CDR3 sequence reads: CASSALGEATWGNEKLFF. CDR3 nucleotides: TGTGCCAGCAGTGCCCTCGGAGAAGCGACCTGGGGAAATGAAAAACTGTTTTTT.

This clonotype was observed many times. The V call is TRBV6-1, the J call TRBJ2-7, with a possible D match to TRBD1 (6 bases). The germline CDR1 and CDR2 sequences are MNHNS and SASEGT. V was trimmed by 8 bases and J by 3 bases, leaving 14 bases between them. This CDR3 has 13 amino acids. CDR3 region: CASCRDTLYEQYF. The CDR3 DNA is TGTGCCAGCTGCCGGGACACCCTCTACGAGCAGTACTTC.

The chain couples TRBV25-1 to TRBJ2-3, with D perhaps TRBD2 (7 bases). The length of the CDR3 is 11 residues. With 8 bases removed from V and 11 bases from J, the gap between germline ends came to 14 bases. From germline, CDR1 is MGHDK and CDR2 SYGVNS. CDR3 bases: TGTGCCAGCGGGAGGGGGGGTGAGCAGTATTTT. This gives the protein CASGRGGEQYF.

This clonotype was observed a single time. The rearrangement joins TRBV29-1 to TRBJ2-3; 12 bases are shared with TRBD1. V gave up 7 bases and J gave up 8 bases; unmatched junction bases: 10. CDR1 and CDR2 (germline): SQVTM, ANQGSEA. The CDR3 is 14 amino acids. The CDR3 here is CSASGTGGAGTQYF. The CDR3 DNA sequence: TGCAGCGCATCCGGGACAGGGGGCGCGGGTACGCAGTATTTT.

This clonotype occurred a few times. The J gene is TRBJ2-1, the V gene TRBV14, with TRBD2 identical over 11 bases. The CDR3 totals 16 residues. V shed 4 bases, J shed 5 bases, and the junction held 7 bases outside the gene matches. From germline, CDR1 is SGHDN and CDR2 FVKESK. The CDR3 reads CASSRLTSGSHNEQFF. CDR3 nucleotides: TGTGCCAGCAGCCGCCTCACTAGCGGGAGCCACAATGAGCAGTTCTTC.

Only a few counts were recorded for this clonotype. This chain links TRBV30 with TRBJ1-4; 11 positions match TRBD1. Germline V gene lookup returns CDR1 GTSNPN and CDR2 SVGIG (reference sequence). The CDR3 is 14 residues long. The J segment lost 6 bases and the V segment lost 2 bases, leaving 2 bases of the junction unmatched. The CDR3 DNA follows: TGTGCCTGGAGTTGGGGACAGGGGGATGAAAAACTGTTTTTT. Amino acids: CAWSWGQGDEKLFF.

This clonotype has just one count. The chain recombines TRBV5-5 with TRBJ2-1; 8 bases fit TRBD2. J gave up 16 bases and V 4 bases, and 7 bases lay outside the gene matches. CDR3 size: 11 residues. Germline lookup yields CDR1 SGHKS and CDR2 YYEKEE (reference sequence). CDR3: CASSPGTSPFF. The CDR3 DNA is TGTGCCAGCAGCCCCGGGACTAGTCCTTTCTTC.

The rearrangement links TRBV28 to TRBJ2-7; D gene unclear. The V and J ends lost 6 bases and 3 bases respectively, with 15 bases between them. CDR3 length: 14 residues. Germline loops: CDR1 MDHEN, CDR2 SYDVKM. For the CDR3, the DNA is TGTGCCAGCAGCGCCCGGCCTTACCTCTACGAGCAGTACTTC. Amino acid sequence: CASSARPYLYEQYF.

In this sample, this clonotype turned up a few times. The chain carries TRBV7-9 and TRBJ1-6; 7 bases are shared with TRBD1. Germline trimming cut 6 bases from V and 0 bases from J; bases unmatched to any gene: 11. Germline lookup yields CDR1 SEHNR and CDR2 FQNEAQ (reference sequence). CDR3 size: 18 residues. CDR3 residues: CASSLGQTLSSYNSPLHF. CDR3 nucleotide sequence: TGTGCCAGCAGTTTGGGACAGACGCTTAGCTCCTATAATTCACCCCTCCACTTT.

This clonotype was seen many times. The chain couples TRBV4-1 to TRBJ2-7; D gene uncertain. The CDR3 totals 15 residues. Germline V CDR1 and CDR2: MGHRA, YSYEKL. V was cut by 0 bases and J by 4 bases, with 13 bases left in between. CDR3 DNA: TGCGCCAGCAGCCAAGAGCCACAGTTAGTTTACGAGCAGTACTTC. This sequence encodes CASSQEPQLVYEQYF.

This clonotype was found many times. This chain connects TRBV12-3 or TRBV12-4 to TRBJ2-7; D is uncertain. Trimming took 2 bases from V and 0 from J, leaving 20 bases between them. The CDR3 runs to 18 residues. The CDR3 loop reads CASSLQVTWRPTSYEQYF. The CDR3 DNA is TGTGCCAGCAGTTTACAGGTCACGTGGCGCCCGACCTCCTACGAGCAGTACTTC.

This clonotype was seen many times. This rearrangement joins TRBV20-1 to TRBJ2-3; 9 bases are shared with TRBD2. Germline CDR1 and CDR2: DFQATT and SNEGSKA (reference sequence). V lost 6 bases and J lost 3; bases outside the gene matches: 10. This CDR3 region has 15 residues. CDR3 nucleotides: TGCAGTGCAGAACCCGGGACTAGCAAGACAGATACGCAGTATTTT. Encoded protein: CSAEPGTSKTDTQYF.

This chain uses TRBV9 with TRBJ2-2; possible D gene TRBD1, 5 bases. CDR1 and CDR2 (germline): SGDLS, YYNGEE. V was cut by 0 bases and J by 6 bases, with 15 bases left in between. This CDR3 has 16 residues. In DNA, the CDR3 is TGTGCCAGCAGCGTAGTGCAGGGTGAACGGGCCGGGGAGCTGTTTTTT. The encoded protein is CASSVVQGERAGELFF.